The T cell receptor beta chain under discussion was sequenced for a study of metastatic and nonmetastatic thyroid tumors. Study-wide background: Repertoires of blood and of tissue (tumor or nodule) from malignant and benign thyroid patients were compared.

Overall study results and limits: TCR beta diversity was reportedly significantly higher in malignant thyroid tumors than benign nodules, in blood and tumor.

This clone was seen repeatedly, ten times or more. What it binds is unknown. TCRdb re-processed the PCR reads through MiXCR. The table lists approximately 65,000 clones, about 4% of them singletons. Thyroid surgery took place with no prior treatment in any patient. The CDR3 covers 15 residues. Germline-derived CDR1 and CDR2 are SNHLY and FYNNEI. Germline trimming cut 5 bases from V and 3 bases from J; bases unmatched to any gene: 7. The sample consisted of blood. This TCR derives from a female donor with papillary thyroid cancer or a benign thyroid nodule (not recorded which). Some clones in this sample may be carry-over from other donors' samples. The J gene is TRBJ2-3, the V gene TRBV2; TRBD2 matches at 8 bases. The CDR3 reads CASSNWGTRTDTQYF. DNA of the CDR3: TGTGCCAGCAGTAATTGGGGGACTAGAACAGATACGCAGTATTTT.